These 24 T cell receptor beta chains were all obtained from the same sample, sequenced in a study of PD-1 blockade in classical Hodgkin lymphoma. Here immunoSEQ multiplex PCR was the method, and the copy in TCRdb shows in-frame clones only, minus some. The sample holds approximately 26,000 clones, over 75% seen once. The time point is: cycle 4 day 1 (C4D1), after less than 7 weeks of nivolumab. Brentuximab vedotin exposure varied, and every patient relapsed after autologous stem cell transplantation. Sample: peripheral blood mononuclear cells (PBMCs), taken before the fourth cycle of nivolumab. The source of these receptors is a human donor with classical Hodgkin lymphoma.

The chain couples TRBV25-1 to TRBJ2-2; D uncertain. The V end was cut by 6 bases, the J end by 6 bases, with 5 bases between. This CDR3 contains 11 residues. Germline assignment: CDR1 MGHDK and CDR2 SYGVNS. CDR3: CASRSAGELFF. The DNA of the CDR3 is TGTGCCAGCAGATCGGCCGGGGAGCTGTTTTTT. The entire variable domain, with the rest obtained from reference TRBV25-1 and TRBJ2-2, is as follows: EADIYQTPRYLVIGTGKKITLECSQTMGHDKMYWYQQDPGMELHLIHYSYGVNSTEKGDLSSESTVSRIRTEHFPLTLESARPSHTSQYLCASRSAGELFFGEGSRLTVL.

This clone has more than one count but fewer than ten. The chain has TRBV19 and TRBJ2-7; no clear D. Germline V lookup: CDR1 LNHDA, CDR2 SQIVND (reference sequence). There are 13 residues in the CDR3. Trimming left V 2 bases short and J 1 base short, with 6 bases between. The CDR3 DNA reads TGTGCCAGTAGTATACTGGTTTCCTACGAGCAGTACTTC. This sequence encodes CASSILVSYEQYF.

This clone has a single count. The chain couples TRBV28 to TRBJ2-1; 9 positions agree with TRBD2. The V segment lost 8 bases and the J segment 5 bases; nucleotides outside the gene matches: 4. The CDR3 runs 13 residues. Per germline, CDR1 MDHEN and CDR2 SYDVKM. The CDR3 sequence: CASVTSGHNEQFF. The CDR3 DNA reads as TGTGCCAGCGTAACTAGCGGGCACAATGAGCAGTTCTTC.

For the CDR3, the DNA is TGTGCCAGCACCACGACCGGGACAGGCAATGAGCAGTTCTTC. Its translation is CASTTTGTGNEQFF. This chain uses TRBV7-7 with TRBJ2-1, with 8 bases identical to TRBD1. The J segment lost 6 bases and the V segment lost 7 bases, leaving 8 bases of the junction unmatched. Germline V gene sequence: CDR1 SSHAT, CDR2 FNYEAQ (reference sequence). The CDR3 totals 14 residues.

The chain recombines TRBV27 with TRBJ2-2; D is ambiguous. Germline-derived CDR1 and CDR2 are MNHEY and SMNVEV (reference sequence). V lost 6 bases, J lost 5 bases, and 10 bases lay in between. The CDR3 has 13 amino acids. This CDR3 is CASRLGGTGELFF. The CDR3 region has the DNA TGTGCCAGCAGGCTGGGCGGAACCGGGGAGCTGTTTTTT.

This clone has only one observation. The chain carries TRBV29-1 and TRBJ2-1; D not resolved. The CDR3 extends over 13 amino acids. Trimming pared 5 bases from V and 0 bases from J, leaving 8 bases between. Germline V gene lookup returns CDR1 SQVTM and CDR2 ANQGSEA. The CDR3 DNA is TGCAGCGTTACGGGCGTCTCCTACAATGAGCAGTTCTTC. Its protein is CSVTGVSYNEQFF.

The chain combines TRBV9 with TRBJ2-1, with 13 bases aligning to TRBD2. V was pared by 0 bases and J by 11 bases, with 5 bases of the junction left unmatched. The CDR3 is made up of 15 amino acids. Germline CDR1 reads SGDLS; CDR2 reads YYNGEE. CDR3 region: CASSVGTSGSGQQFF. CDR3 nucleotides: TGTGCCAGCAGCGTAGGGACTAGCGGGAGTGGTCAGCAGTTCTTC.

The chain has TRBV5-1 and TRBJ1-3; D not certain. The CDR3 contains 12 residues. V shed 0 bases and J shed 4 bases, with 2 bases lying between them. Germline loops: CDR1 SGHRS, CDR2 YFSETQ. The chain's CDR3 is CASSLAGNTIYF. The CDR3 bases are TGCGCCAGCAGCTTGGCCGGAAACACCATATATTTT. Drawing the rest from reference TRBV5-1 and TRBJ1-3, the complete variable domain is KAGVTQTPRYLIKTRGQQVTLSCSPISGHRSVSWYQQTPGQGLQFLFEYFSETQRNKGNFPGRFSGRQFSNSRSEMNVSTLELGDSALYLCASSLAGNTIYFGEGSWLTVV.

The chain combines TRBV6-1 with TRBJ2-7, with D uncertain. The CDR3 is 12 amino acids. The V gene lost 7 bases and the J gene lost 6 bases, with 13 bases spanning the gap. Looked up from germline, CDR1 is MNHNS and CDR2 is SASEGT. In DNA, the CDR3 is TGTGCCAGCAACGTAGGAGTAGGCGAGCAGTACTTC. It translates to CASNVGVGEQYF.

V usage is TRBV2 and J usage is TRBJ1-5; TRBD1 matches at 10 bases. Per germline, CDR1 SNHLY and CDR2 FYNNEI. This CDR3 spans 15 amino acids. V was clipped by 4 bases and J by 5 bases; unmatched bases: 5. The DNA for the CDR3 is TGTGCCAGCAGTGCCGACAGGGGGCGCGATCAGCCCCAGCATTTT. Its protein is CASSADRGRDQPQHF.

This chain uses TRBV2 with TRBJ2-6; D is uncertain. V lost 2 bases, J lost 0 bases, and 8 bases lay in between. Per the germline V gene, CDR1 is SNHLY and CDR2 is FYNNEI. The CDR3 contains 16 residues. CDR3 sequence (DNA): TGTGCCAGCAGTGAAAATGGGCGCTCTGGGGCCAACGTCCTGACTTTC. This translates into CASSENGRSGANVLTF. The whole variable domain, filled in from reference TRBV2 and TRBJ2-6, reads EPEVTQTPSHQVTQMGQEVILRCVPISNHLYFYWYRQILGQKVEFLVSFYNNEISEKSEIFDDQFSVERPDGSNFTLKIRSTKLEDSAMYFCASSENGRSGANVLTFGAGSRLTVL.

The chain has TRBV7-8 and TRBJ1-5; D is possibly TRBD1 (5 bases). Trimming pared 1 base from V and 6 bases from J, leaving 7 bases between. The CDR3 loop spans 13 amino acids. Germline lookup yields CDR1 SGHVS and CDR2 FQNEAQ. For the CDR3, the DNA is TGTGCCAGCAGCTTAGAGGGGAGTCAGCCCCAGCATTTT. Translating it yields CASSLEGSQPQHF. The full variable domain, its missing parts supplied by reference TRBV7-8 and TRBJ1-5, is GAGVSQSPRYKVAKRGQDVALRCDPISGHVSLFWYQQALGQGPEFLTYFQNEAQLDKSGLPSDRFFAERPEGSVSTLKIQRTQQEDSAVYLCASSLEGSQPQHFGDGTRLSIL.

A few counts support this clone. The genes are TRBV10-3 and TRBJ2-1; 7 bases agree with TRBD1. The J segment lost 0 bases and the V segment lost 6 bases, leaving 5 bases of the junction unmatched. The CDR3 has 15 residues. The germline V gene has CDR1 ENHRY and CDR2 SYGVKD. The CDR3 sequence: CAIRDDRASYNEQFF. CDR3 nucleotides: TGTGCCATCAGGGACGACAGGGCCTCCTACAATGAGCAGTTCTTC.

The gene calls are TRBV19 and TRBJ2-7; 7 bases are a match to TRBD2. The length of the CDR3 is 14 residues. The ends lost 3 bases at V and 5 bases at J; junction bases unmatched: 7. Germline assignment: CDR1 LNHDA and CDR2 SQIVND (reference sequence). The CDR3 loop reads CASSMRTSFHEQYF. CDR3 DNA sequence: TGTGCCAGTAGTATGAGGACTAGTTTCCACGAGCAGTACTTC.

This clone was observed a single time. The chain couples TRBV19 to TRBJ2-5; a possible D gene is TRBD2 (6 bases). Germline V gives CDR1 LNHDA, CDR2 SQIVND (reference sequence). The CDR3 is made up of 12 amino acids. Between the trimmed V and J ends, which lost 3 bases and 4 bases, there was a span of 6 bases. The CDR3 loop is CASSMEGETQYF. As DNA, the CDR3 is TGTGCCAGTAGTATGGAGGGAGAGACCCAGTACTTC.

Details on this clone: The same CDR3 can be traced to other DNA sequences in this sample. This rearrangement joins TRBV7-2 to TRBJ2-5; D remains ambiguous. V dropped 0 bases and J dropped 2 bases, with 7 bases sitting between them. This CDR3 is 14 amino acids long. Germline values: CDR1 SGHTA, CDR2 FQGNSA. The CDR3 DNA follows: TGTGCCAGCAGCTTAGCGGGAAGTCAAGAGACCCAGTACTTC. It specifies CASSLAGSQETQYF.

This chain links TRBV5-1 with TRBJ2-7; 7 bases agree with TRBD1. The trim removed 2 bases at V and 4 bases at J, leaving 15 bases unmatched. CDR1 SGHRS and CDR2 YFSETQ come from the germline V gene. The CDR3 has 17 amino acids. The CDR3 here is CASSFTPSAGTDYEQYF. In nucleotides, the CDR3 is TGCGCCAGCAGCTTCACCCCCTCGGCCGGGACAGATTACGAGCAGTACTTC.

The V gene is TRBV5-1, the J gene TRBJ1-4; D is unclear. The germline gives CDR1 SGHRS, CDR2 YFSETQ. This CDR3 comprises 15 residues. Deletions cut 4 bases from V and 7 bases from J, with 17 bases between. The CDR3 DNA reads TGCGCCAGCAGCCAAGAAGGCCGAAATGGTGAAAAACTGTTTTTT. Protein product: CASSQEGRNGEKLFF.

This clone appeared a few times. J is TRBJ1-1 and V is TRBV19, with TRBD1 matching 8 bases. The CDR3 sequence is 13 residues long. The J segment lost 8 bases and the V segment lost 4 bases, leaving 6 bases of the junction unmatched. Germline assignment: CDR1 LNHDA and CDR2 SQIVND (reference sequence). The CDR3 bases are TGTGCCAGTAGTACCTCCAGGGGGCAAGAAGCTTTCTTT. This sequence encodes CASSTSRGQEAFF.

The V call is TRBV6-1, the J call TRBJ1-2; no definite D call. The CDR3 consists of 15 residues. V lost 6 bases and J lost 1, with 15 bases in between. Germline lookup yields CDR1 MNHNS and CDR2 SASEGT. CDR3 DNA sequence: TGTGCCAGCAGACACACCTCAGGAGTTAACTATGGCTACACCTTC. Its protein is CASRHTSGVNYGYTF.

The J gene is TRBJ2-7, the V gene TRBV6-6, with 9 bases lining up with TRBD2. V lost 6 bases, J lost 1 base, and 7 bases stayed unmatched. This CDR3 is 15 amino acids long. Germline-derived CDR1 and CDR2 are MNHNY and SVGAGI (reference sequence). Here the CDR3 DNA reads TGTGCCAGCAGGATTAGCGGGAGTAAGTCCTACGAGCAGTACTTC. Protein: CASRISGSKSYEQYF.

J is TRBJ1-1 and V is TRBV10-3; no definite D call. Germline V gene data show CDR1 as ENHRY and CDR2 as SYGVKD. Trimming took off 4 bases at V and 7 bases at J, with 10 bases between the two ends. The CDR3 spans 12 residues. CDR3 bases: TGTGCCATCAGTGGAACGGTCCATGAAGCTTTCTTT. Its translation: CAISGTVHEAFF.

The CDR3 DNA reads TGTGCCAGCAGGGGGGCTAGCGGGAGAACATCCGAGCAGTACTTC. Translated, it gives CASRGASGRTSEQYF. J is TRBJ2-7 and V is TRBV28, with 10 bases fitting TRBD2. CDR3 length: 15 residues. V was clipped by 6 bases and J by 6 bases; unmatched bases: 11. The germline V gene has CDR1 MDHEN and CDR2 SYDVKM.

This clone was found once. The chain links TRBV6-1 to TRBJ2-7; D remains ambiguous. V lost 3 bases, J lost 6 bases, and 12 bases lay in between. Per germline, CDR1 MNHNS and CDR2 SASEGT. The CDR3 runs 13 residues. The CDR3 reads CASSDLQSREQYF. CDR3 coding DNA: TGTGCCAGCAGTGACCTGCAGTCCCGCGAGCAGTACTTC.